The source of this T cell receptor (beta chain) is a study of vaccination effects on CD4 cells after COVID-19. Remarks on this clone: Its antigen is still unknown.

This CDR3 has 13 amino acids. The V gene lost 1 base and the J gene lost 4 bases, with 8 bases spanning the gap. Germline CDR1 reads SGHNT; CDR2 reads YYREEE (reference sequence). Sequencing used immunoSEQ multiplex PCR; TCRdb keeps in-frame clones, though not all of them. The sample lists about 46,000 clones, approximately 74% occurring once. Upon completion of about ten days in culture, CD4+ T cells were isolated. Study-wide results and limits: There was marked clonal contraction among infection- and vaccine-induced clones late after vaccination.

V gene TRBV5-4 combines with J gene TRBJ1-2; D unresolved. The sequence was obtained from a human donor who had a prior SARS-CoV-2 infection. Here the sequenced sample was CD4+ T cells from PBMCs cultured without peptide, taken before COVID-19 vaccination. The CDR3 protein is CASSLRGSYGYTF. The CDR3 nucleotides are TGTGCCAGCAGCTTGAGAGGGAGCTATGGCTACACCTTC.